The sample holds a few counts of the clone carrying this T cell receptor (beta chain). Its cognate antigen is unknown. The length of the CDR3 is 14 residues. V lost 1 base, J lost 4 bases, and 9 bases lay in between. In germline, CDR1 is SGHRS, CDR2 YFSETQ. The entry originates in a study of CD8 T cells in ankylosing spondylitis. Study-level results: Clones tied to disease were said to be significantly enriched in matched ankylosing spondylitis synovial fluid. Apparently characteristic of ankylosing spondylitis blood was a TCR beta motif (about 8 highly homologous variants).

5'-RACE, quantitative and with molecular barcodes, yielded the TCR beta libraries. TCRdb recomputed calls from the 5' RACE reads with MiXCR, one row per CDR3 protein. This table has 450,000 to 550,000 distinct CDR3 sequences, approximately 5.3% appearing once. This clonotype was obtained from a male donor with ankylosing spondylitis. V gene TRBV5-1 combines with J gene TRBJ1-3; D perhaps matches TRBD1 (5 bases). The sequencing input was blood, either unsorted or a sorted T cell fraction (not recorded which). The CDR3 protein is CASSLSGLGNTIYF. The CDR3, as DNA: TGCGCCAGCAGCTTGTCGGGGCTCGGAAACACCATATATTTT.